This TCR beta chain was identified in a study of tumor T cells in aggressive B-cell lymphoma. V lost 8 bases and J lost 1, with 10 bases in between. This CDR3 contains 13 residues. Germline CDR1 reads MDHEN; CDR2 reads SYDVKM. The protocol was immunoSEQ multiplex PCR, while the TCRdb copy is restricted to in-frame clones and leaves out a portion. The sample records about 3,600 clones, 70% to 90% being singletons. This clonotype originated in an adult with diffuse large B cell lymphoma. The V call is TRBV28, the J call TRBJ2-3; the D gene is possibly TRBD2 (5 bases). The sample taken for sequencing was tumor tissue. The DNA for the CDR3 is TGTGCCAGCGGGAGTAGCGGCACAGATACGCAGTATTTT. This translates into CASGSSGTDTQYF.